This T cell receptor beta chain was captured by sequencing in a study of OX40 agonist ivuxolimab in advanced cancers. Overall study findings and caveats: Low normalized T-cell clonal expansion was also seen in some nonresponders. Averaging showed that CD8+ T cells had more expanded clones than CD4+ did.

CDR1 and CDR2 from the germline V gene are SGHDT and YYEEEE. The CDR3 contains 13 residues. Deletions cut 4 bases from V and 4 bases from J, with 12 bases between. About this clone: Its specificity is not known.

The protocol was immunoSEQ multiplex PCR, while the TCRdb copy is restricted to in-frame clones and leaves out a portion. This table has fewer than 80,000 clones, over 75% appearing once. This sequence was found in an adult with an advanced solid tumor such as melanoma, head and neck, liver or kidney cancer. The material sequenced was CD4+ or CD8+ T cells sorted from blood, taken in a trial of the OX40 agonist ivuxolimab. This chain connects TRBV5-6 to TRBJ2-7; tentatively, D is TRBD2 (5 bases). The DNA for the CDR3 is TGTGCCAGCAGCCAGGACTCGAGATACGAGCAGTACTTC. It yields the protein CASSQDSRYEQYF.